The present TCR beta chain was sequenced within a study of response to subunit inactivated influenza vaccine. General study findings and limits: Few additional T cells are recruited per seasonal influenza vaccination, authors suggested.

In its sample, this clonotype was seen a few times. The antigen is unknown. The V end was cut by 3 bases, the J end by 0 bases, with 11 bases between. This CDR3 has 16 residues. TCRdb re-derived calls from the RT-PCR reads in MiXCR, one entry per CDR3 protein. The sample shows around 320,000 distinct CDR3 sequences, approximately 23% of them seen only once. The chain couples TRBV12-3 or TRBV12-4 to TRBJ2-2; a weak D match, TRBD1 (6 bases). This receptor was taken from a man aged 50 to 69 who received an inactivated influenza vaccine. The sequencing used PBMCs from blood, collected roughly 20 months after vaccination. The CDR3 region has the DNA TGTGCCAGCAGTTTGACAGGCCAGACGAACACCGGGGAGCTGTTTTTT. The encoded protein is CASSLTGQTNTGELFF.